This TCR beta chain was profiled in a study of cytomegalovirus exposure and HLA in healthy donors. Regarding the study as a whole: Most TCR sequences were seen very rarely across donors, but some public TCRs occurred in many.

The repertoire was sequenced with immunoSEQ multiplex PCR; TCRdb's copy has only in-frame clones and lacks some. This table has some 170,000 clones, about 87% appearing once. Germline V gives CDR1 SEHNR, CDR2 FQNEAQ (reference sequence). This CDR3 region has 14 residues. Trimming cost V 6 bases and J 3 bases, with 13 bases left between them. Comment on this clone: Its antigen remains unidentified.

V gene TRBV7-9 combines with J gene TRBJ2-3; D may be TRBD1 (5 bases). The receptor comes from a woman aged 25-40 years in good health and CMV-seronegative. The sequencing sample was made of PBMCs. CDR3 sequence: CASSSQGETDTQYF. The CDR3 region has the DNA TGTGCCAGCAGTTCCCAGGGTGAAACAGATACGCAGTATTTT.